The subject of this entry is one TCR beta chain. What it binds is not known. This entry is derived from a study of cytomegalovirus exposure and HLA in healthy donors. At the level of the study: Most donors, roughly 82% of 398 genotyped, fell in the Caucasian-associated ancestry cluster. General study findings and limits: The study labeled about 160 TCR beta chains cytomegalovirus-associated. Sequencing probably produced one cluster of sequence variants that were highly shared.

Per germline, CDR1 MNHEY and CDR2 SMNVEV (reference sequence). Trimming removed 5 bases from V and 5 bases from J; junction bases left unmatched: 7. There are 15 residues in the CDR3. This cohort consisted of healthy bone marrow donors. PCR used 60 Vbeta primers and 13 Jbeta primers. Some clones are missing from TCRdb's copy, which holds only in-frame ones; the method was immunoSEQ multiplex PCR. The sample lists roughly 110,000 clones; 70% to 85% were seen once. This chain joins TRBV27 and TRBJ2-2, with 8 bases matching TRBD1. The sequenced sample was PBMCs. This receptor was identified in a man aged 55 to 69 in good health and CMV-seronegative. The DNA for the CDR3 is TGTGCCAGCAGTCCCAGGGGGCAACCAACCGGGGAGCTGTTTTTT. Its protein is CASSPRGQPTGELFF.